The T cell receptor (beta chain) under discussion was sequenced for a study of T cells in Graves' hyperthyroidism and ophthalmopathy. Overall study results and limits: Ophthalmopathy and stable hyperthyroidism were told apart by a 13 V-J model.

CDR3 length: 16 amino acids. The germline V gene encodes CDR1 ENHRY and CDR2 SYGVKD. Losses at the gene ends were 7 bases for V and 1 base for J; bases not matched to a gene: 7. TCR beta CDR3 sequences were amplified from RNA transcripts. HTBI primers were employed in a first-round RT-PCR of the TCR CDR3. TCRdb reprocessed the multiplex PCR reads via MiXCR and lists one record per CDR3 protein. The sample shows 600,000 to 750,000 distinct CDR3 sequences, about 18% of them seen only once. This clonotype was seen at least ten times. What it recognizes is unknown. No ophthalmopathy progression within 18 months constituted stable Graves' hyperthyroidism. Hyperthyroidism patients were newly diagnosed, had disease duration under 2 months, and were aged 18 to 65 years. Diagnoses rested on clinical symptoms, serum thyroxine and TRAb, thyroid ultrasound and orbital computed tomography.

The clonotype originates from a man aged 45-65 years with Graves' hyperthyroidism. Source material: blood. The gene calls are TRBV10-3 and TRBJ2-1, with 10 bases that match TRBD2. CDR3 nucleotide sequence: TGTGCCATCAAATCTAGCGGGAGTTGGTCCTACAATGAGCAGTTCTTC. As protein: CAIKSSGSWSYNEQFF.